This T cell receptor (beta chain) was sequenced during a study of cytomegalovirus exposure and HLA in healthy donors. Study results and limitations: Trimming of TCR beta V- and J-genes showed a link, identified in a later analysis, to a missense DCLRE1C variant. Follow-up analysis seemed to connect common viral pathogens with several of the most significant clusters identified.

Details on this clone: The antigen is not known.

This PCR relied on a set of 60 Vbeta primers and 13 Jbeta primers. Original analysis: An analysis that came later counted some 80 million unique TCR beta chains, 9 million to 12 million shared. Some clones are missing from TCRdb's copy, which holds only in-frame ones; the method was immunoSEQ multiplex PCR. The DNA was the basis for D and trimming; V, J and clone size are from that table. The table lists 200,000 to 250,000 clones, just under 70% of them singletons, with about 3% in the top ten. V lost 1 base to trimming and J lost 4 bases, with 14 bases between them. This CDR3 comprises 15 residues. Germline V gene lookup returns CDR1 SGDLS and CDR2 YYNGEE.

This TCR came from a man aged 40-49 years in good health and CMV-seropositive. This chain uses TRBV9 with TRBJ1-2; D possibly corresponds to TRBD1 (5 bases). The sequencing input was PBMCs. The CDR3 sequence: CASSVRAGNSYGYTF. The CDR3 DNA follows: TGTGCCAGCAGCGTACGGGCAGGGAATAGCTATGGCTACACCTTC.